Sequencing of this T cell receptor (beta chain) was carried out in a study of CD8+CD57+ T cells in acquired aplastic anemia. Study context: The average for DNA from sorted CD4+ and CD8+ cells was roughly 3 ug.

Investigators profiled TCR beta VDJ and CDR3 from genomic DNA template. Via MiXCR, TCRdb re-called the reads, giving one row per CDR3 protein. This table holds hundreds of thousands of distinct CDR3 sequences, around 33% found once. This clonotype has more than one count but fewer than ten. The germline CDR1 and CDR2 sequences are SGHDT and YYEEEE. CDR3 size: 13 residues. V lost 1 base, J lost 3 bases, and 7 bases lay in between. Sequenced patients had shown CD8+CD57+ cell expansion by flow cytometry. This TCR derives from a human donor with aplastic anemia. The chain links TRBV5-6 to TRBJ2-5; the D is unclear. Sequenced: sorted CD4+, CD8+, or CD8+CD57+ T cells (not recorded which) from PBMCs. The CDR3 region is CASSLWAEETQYF. CDR3 nucleotide sequence: TGTGCCAGCAGCTTGTGGGCAGAAGAGACCCAGTACTTC.